The clone carrying this TCR beta chain was found a few times. No antigen is known for it. The authors ran a second PCR of about 7 to 11 cycles using a sample-barcoded 5' primer and a J-beta primer mix. MiXCR was run by TCRdb on the 5' RACE reads, yielding one entry per CDR3 protein. The table records almost 1 million distinct CDR3 sequences, roughly half of them present only once. The data stem from a study of blood T cells in healthy people across ages. Study-wide points: Diversity estimates from one million T cells were considered underestimates. Age advanced and TCR beta diversity per million T cells fell, roughly linearly.

The CDR3 has 16 amino acids. In germline, CDR1 is SGHVS, CDR2 FNYEAQ. V gave up 4 bases and J gave up 1 base; unmatched junction bases: 4. Sequencing was carried out using blood. The chain combines TRBV7-6 with TRBJ2-1; TRBD1 matches at 10 bases. This TCR was sampled from a woman aged 60-75 years in good health. CDR3 region: CASSSGQGVSYNEQFF. The CDR3 DNA reads TGTGCCAGCAGCTCTGGACAGGGGGTATCCTACAATGAGCAGTTCTTC.